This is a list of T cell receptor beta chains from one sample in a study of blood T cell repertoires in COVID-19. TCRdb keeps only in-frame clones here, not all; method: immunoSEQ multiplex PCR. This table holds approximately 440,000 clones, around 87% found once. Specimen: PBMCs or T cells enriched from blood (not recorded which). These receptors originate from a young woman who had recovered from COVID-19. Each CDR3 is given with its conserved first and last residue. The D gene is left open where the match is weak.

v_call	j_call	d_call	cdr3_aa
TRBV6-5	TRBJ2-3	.	CASSPPGWGTDTQYF
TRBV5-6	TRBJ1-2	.	CASKETNYGYTF
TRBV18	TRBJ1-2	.	CASSRDRSLYSYGYTF
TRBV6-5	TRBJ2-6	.	CASSPAGTGANVLTF
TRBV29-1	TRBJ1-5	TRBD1	CSVPGDSFDQPQHF
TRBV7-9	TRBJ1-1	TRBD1	CASSYDQGAGAFF
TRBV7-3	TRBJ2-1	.	CASSPVLGPVYEQFF
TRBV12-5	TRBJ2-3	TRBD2	CASGLVLGGLAGGSSSTDTQYF
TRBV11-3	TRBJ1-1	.	CASSLRVSSEAFF
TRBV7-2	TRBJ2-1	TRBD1	CASSSVEKGAGNEQFF
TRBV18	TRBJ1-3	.	CASSLGSGNTIYF
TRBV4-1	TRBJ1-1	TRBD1	CASSQGWTGGVNTEAFF
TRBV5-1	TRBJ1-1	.	CASSLESARVGTEAFF
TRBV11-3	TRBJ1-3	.	CASSSPMSQGGNTIYF
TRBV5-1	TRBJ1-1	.	CASSQGGGNTEAFF
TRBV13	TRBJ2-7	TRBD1	CASSPPGDSYEQYF
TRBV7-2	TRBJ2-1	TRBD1	CASSLEEGQGAYEQFF
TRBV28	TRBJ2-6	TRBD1	CATSVPGQGLGANVLTF
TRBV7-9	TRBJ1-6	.	CASSFARGWSSYNSPLHF
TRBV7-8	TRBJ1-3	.	CATQRTSGNTIYF
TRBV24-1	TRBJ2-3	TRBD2	CATSDAGEVTDTQYF
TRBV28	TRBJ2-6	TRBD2	CASRSAGGSGANVLTF
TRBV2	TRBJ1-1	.	CASSDDSLTEAFF
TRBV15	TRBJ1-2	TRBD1	CATSRGSGGVSNYGYTF
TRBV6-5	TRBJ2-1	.	CASSSLFSEQFF
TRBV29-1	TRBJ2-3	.	CSVEGGTGADTQYF
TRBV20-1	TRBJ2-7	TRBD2	CSASGKGTSGGDEQYF
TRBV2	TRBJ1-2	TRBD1	CASGLDRGLDGYTF
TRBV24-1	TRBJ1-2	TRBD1	CATSDPGQSYGYTF
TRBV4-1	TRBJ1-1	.	CASSQGRRVESTEAFF
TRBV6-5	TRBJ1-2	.	CASSSATANYGYTF
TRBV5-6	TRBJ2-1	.	CAYSFYHLNGEQFF
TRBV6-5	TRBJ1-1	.	CASSTTARPAFF